The T cell receptor beta chain described here comes from a study of cytomegalovirus exposure and HLA in healthy donors. Use of 60 Vbeta and 13 Jbeta primers characterized the PCR. Sequencing used immunoSEQ multiplex PCR; TCRdb keeps in-frame clones, though not all of them. The data contain around 130,000 clones, around 77% of them singletons. The specimen was PBMCs. The sequence was collected from a man younger than 45 in good health and CMV-seronegative.

CDR3 sequence (DNA): TGTGCCAGCAGCTCCAGGGGCGAGGTCACTGAAGCTTTCTTT. Its translation is CASSSRGEVTEAFF. The rearrangement joins TRBV7-2 to TRBJ1-1; TRBD1 might be the D (6 bases). The length of the CDR3 is 14 residues. With 4 bases removed from V and 4 bases from J, the gap between germline ends came to 13 bases. Germline CDR1 SGHTA, CDR2 FQGNSA.